The T cell receptor beta chain described here comes from a study of T cell responses to AZD1222 COVID-19 vaccine. Whole-study results and caveats: In a largely white British group with more females than males, clonal diversity was possibly underestimated. Close to half of spike-specific TCRs reportedly recognize unmutated variant regions. Baseline serostatus was positive in only a handful of AZD1222 recipients.

A remark on this clone: The antigen remains undetermined.

The CDR3 sequence is 15 residues long. Germline V gives CDR1 MNHEY, CDR2 SVGAGI. After removal of 3 bases from V and 7 bases from J, the junction contained 6 bases not matched to a gene. TCRdb keeps only in-frame clones here, not all; method: immunoSEQ multiplex PCR. Among 100,000 to 130,000 clones, approximately 90% were seen once, and the ten largest hold around 3.3%. Specimen: peripheral blood, collected on day 0 of MenACWY control vaccination. The source is an adult in good health. This chain uses TRBV6-5 with TRBJ1-6; 7 positions match TRBD1. The CDR3 spells CASSYNQGENSPLHF. In nucleotides, the CDR3 is TGTGCCAGCAGTTATAACCAGGGGGAAAATTCACCCCTCCACTTT.